This T cell receptor (beta chain) was retrieved from a study of blood T cell repertoires in COVID-19. Profiling relied on immunoSEQ multiplex PCR, and the TCRdb table lists in-frame clones only, not all of them. The sample holds over 150,000 clones; over 80% are singletons and the top ten take 6.5% to 9%. The Seattle patients joined while their infection was active and were tracked longitudinally afterward. Sequenced input: peripheral blood. The origin of this receptor is a woman in her 40s with COVID-19, enrolled during active disease.

CDR3 region: CASGQQNYGYTF. The CDR3 DNA reads TGCGCCAGTGGACAGCAAAACTATGGCTACACCTTC. The chain employs TRBV5-1 and TRBJ1-2; possible D gene TRBD1, 6 bases. CDR3 length equals 12 residues. Germline CDR1 and CDR2: SGHRS and YFSETQ. The V end lost 8 bases, the J end lost 2 bases, and 10 bases lay between the germline ends.